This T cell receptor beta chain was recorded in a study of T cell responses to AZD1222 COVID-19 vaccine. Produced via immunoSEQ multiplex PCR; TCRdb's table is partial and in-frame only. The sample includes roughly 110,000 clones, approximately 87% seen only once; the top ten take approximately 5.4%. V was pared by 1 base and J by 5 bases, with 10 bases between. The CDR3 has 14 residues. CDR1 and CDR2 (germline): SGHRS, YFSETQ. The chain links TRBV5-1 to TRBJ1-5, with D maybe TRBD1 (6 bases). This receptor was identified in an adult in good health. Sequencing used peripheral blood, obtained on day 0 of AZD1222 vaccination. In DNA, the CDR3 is TGCGCCAGCAGCTTGACAGGGTTAGATCAGCCCCAGCATTTT. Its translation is CASSLTGLDQPQHF.